A single sample gave rise to the 26 T cell receptor beta chains below, sequenced in a study of blood T cell repertoires in COVID-19. Assay used: immunoSEQ multiplex PCR; TCRdb lists only in-frame clones, some missing. The sample lists 130,000 to 150,000 clones, 70% to 90% occurring once. The source material was PBMCs or T cells enriched from blood (not recorded which). Receptor source: a woman in her 30s with acute COVID-19.

This clone rates as medium-sized (0.01 to 0.1%). The chain employs TRBV5-1 and TRBJ2-3; 8 bases are a match to TRBD1. Germline CDR1 reads SGHRS; CDR2 reads YFSETQ. The trim removed 0 bases at V and 2 bases at J, leaving 2 bases unmatched. The CDR3 runs to 15 residues. The CDR3 reads CASSLAGQVTDTQYF. In DNA form, the CDR3 reads TGCGCCAGCAGCTTGGCGGGACAGGTCACAGATACGCAGTATTTT.

This clone was detected once. The chain links TRBV4-2 to TRBJ1-4; 11 nucleotides align to TRBD1. This CDR3 has 18 amino acids. Per the germline V gene, CDR1 is LGHNA and CDR2 is YNFKEQ. The ends lost 1 base at V and 3 bases at J; junction bases unmatched: 7. The CDR3: CASSQVSGTGGSNEKLFF. CDR3 bases: TGTGCCAGCAGCCAAGTGTCCGGGACAGGGGGTTCTAATGAAAAACTGTTTTTT.

On this clone itself: Because it lacks the conserved phenylalanine or tryptophan at the end, this CDR3 is likely a read error. Because the CDR3's place on the DNA is in doubt, the DNA is left out and the CDR3 is given as listed by TCRdb. This rearrangement joins TRBV15 to TRBJ2-7; TRBD1, the table's D call, was not compared with the DNA. A total of 12 residues make up the CDR3, ends included. Germline V gene lookup returns CDR1 LNHNV and CDR2 YYDKDF (reference sequence). CDR3 in amino acids: CATSGYRDRDIG.

This clone was observed once. This chain links TRBV27 with TRBJ2-2; 7 bases fit TRBD1. The CDR3 is 15 residues long. Germline trimming cut 0 bases from V and 5 bases from J; bases unmatched to any gene: 3. Germline V gene data show CDR1 as MNHEY and CDR2 as SMNVEV (reference sequence). CDR3 region: CASSLSGGRTGELFF. Here the CDR3 DNA reads TGTGCCAGCAGTTTATCAGGGGGCCGGACCGGGGAGCTGTTTTTT.

This chain joins TRBV18 and TRBJ2-2; D is uncertain. Between the trimmed V and J ends, which lost 0 bases and 6 bases, there was a span of 8 bases. The CDR3 contains 14 residues. CDR1 is KGHSH and CDR2 is LQKENI in the germline V gene. CDR3 sequence reads: CASSPPQVPGELFF. The CDR3 bases are TGTGCCAGCTCACCACCGCAGGTGCCCGGGGAGCTGTTTTTT.

This clone was detected only a few times. The chain recombines TRBV7-3 with TRBJ2-2; D gene uncertain. The CDR3 sequence is 16 residues long. The V gene's germline CDR1 is SGHTA and CDR2 FQGTGA. The V end was cut by 2 bases, the J end by 0 bases, with 10 bases between. The CDR3 bases are TGTGCCAGCAGCTTAGAAAGACAAGCGAACACCGGGGAGCTGTTTTTT. Amino acid sequence: CASSLERQANTGELFF.

This chain connects TRBV4-1 to TRBJ2-7; possible D gene TRBD2, 5 bases. V dropped 4 bases and J dropped 0 bases, with 16 bases sitting between them. Germline V gene data show CDR1 as MGHRA and CDR2 as YSYEKL. The CDR3 extends over 16 amino acids. CDR3 DNA sequence: TGCGCCAGCAGCCGAAGTCCCCGGGGAAGCTCCTACGAGCAGTACTTC. Encoded protein: CASSRSPRGSSYEQYF.

The chain is built from TRBV5-1 and TRBJ2-7, with TRBD1 as a possible D gene (6 bases). The V end lost 4 bases, the J end lost 3 bases, and 17 bases lay between the germline ends. Germline CDR1 SGHRS, CDR2 YFSETQ. The CDR3 length is 15 residues. For the CDR3, the DNA is TGCGCCAGCAGCATCAATTCTCAGGGGAACTACGAGCAGTACTTC. Its translation is CASSINSQGNYEQYF.

This chain connects TRBV7-9 to TRBJ2-7; TRBD1 matches 7 bases. This CDR3 contains 17 residues. V was pared by 3 bases and J by 0 bases, with 11 bases of the junction left unmatched. CDR1 is SEHNR and CDR2 is FQNEAQ in the germline V gene (reference sequence). CDR3: CASSFPKGTVPSYEQYF. The CDR3, as DNA: TGTGCCAGCAGCTTTCCCAAAGGGACAGTCCCCTCCTACGAGCAGTACTTC.

In DNA, the CDR3 is TGCGCCAGCAGCCAAGACCCAAGGGGCTCCTACAATGAGCAGTTCTTC. It is translated as CASSQDPRGSYNEQFF. The chain carries TRBV4-3 and TRBJ2-1; tentative D call: TRBD1 (5 bases). Germline-derived CDR1 and CDR2 are LGHNA and YSLEER. CDR3 length equals 16 residues. Trimming shortened V by 0 bases and J by 0 bases, and 9 bases separated the two germline ends.

The chain links TRBV6-5 to TRBJ2-7; 8 bases line up with TRBD1. Per the germline V gene, CDR1 is MNHEY and CDR2 is SVGAGI. This CDR3 comprises 14 residues. V trimming: 2 bases; J trimming: 7 bases; junction bases outside the gene matches: 7. The CDR3 loop reads CASSYGQGVGEQYF. The DNA for the CDR3 is TGTGCCAGCAGTTACGGACAGGGCGTTGGGGAGCAGTACTTC.

This clone was detected only once. The rearrangement uses TRBV14 and TRBJ2-5, with D possibly being TRBD1 (6 bases). The CDR3 is made up of 16 amino acids. V lost 4 bases, J lost 4 bases, and 19 bases lay in between. The germline CDR1 and CDR2 sequences are SGHDN and FVKESK. The CDR3 protein is CASSRGVTGLAETQYF. The CDR3 DNA is TGTGCCAGCAGCCGGGGTGTCACAGGGCTGGCAGAGACCCAGTACTTC.

The chain links TRBV19 to TRBJ2-5; 7 bases map to TRBD2. The V and J ends lost 10 bases and 3 bases, in that order; junction bases with no gene match: 14. CDR3 length equals 15 residues. CDR1 and CDR2 from the germline V gene are LNHDA and SQIVND (reference sequence). The CDR3 loop reads CATSGRSGTKETQYF. In DNA, the CDR3 is TGTGCCACCTCTGGGAGAAGCGGGACCAAAGAGACCCAGTACTTC.

This clone showed up just a few times. This CDR3 reads CASSYGTGKETQYF. The CDR3 DNA follows: TGTGCCAGCAGTTACGGGACAGGGAAAGAGACCCAGTACTTC. V is TRBV6-5 and J is TRBJ2-5, with 9 bases aligning to TRBD1. With 2 bases clipped from V and 3 bases from J, the junction kept 1 base outside the gene matches. The CDR3 consists of 14 residues. CDR1 MNHEY and CDR2 SVGAGI come from the germline V gene.

The rearrangement uses TRBV5-1 and TRBJ1-1; no definite D call. The CDR3 loop spans 14 amino acids. Germline V CDR1 and CDR2: SGHRS, YFSETQ. V was pared by 2 bases and J by 2 bases, with 10 bases between. For the CDR3, the DNA is TGCGCCAGCAGCTTAAACGCGGGTAACACTGAAGCTTTCTTT. This codes for CASSLNAGNTEAFF. Full variable domain (missing parts from reference TRBV5-1 and TRBJ1-1): KAGVTQTPRYLIKTRGQQVTLSCSPISGHRSVSWYQQTPGQGLQFLFEYFSETQRNKGNFPGRFSGRQFSNSRSEMNVSTLELGDSALYLCASSLNAGNTEAFFGQGTRLTVV.

The rearrangement uses TRBV28 and TRBJ2-5; D may be TRBD2 (5 bases). With 1 base removed from V and 2 bases from J, the gap between germline ends came to 14 bases. CDR3 length: 16 residues. CDR1 is MDHEN, CDR2 SYDVKM, per germline. The CDR3 nucleotides are TGTGCCAGCAGTTTATCGGGGAACTCCGTTCAAGAGACCCAGTACTTC. Its protein is CASSLSGNSVQETQYF.

The chain has TRBV15 and TRBJ2-1; D not certain. The CDR3 covers 15 residues. CDR1 and CDR2 (germline): LNHNV, YYDKDF (reference sequence). V lost 4 bases to trimming and J lost 6 bases, with 16 bases between them. DNA of the CDR3: TGTGCCACCAGCACTATTGGCCTGAACAGCAATGAGCAGTTCTTC. Residues: CATSTIGLNSNEQFF. Combining the CDR3 with reference TRBV15 and TRBJ2-1 gives the whole variable domain DAMVIQNPRYQVTQFGKPVTLSCSQTLNHNVMYWYQQKSSQAPKLLFHYYDKDFNNEADTPDNFQSRRPNTSFCFLDIRSPGLGDTAMYLCATSTIGLNSNEQFFGPGTRLTVL.

V is TRBV6-5 and J is TRBJ2-2; D unresolved. The CDR3 has 16 residues. Trimming removed 0 bases at V and 2 bases at J, with 10 bases between. Germline CDR1 reads MNHEY; CDR2 reads SVGAGI. CDR3 in amino acids: CASSYSRRVNTGELFF. CDR3 nucleotide sequence: TGTGCCAGCAGTTACTCACGACGGGTAAACACCGGGGAGCTGTTTTTT.

The chain joins TRBV18 to TRBJ1-5; the match to TRBD1 covers 7 bases. The CDR3 contains 15 residues. V shed 1 base and J 4 bases; nucleotides not matched to a gene: 4. Germline values: CDR1 KGHSH, CDR2 LQKENI. CDR3 protein: CASSPLGDSNQPQHF. The CDR3 DNA follows: TGTGCCAGCTCACCACTGGGGGACAGTAATCAGCCCCAGCATTTT.

The V gene is TRBV7-2, the J gene TRBJ1-3, with D possibly TRBD1 on 5 matching bases. The CDR3 is 15 amino acids. CDR1 and CDR2 (germline): SGHTA, FQGNSA. V lost 1 base, J lost 4 bases, and 11 bases lay in between. CDR3 residues: CASSLEGSFGNTIYF. DNA for the CDR3: TGTGCCAGCAGCTTAGAGGGGTCCTTCGGAAACACCATATATTTT. Combining the CDR3 with reference TRBV7-2 and TRBJ1-3 gives the whole variable domain GAGVSQSPSNKVTEKGKDVELRCDPISGHTALYWYRQSLGQGLEFLIYFQGNSAPDKSGLPSDRFSAERTGGSVSTLTIQRTQQEDSAVYLCASSLEGSFGNTIYFGEGSWLTVV.

The chain has TRBV11-2 and TRBJ2-7, with 13 nucleotides matching TRBD2. The CDR3 runs 16 residues. Trimming at V came to 5 bases and at J to 4 bases, leaving 8 bases not matched to a gene. Per germline, CDR1 SGHAT and CDR2 FQNNGV. In nucleotides, the CDR3 is TGTGCCAGCAGCCTGACTAGCGGGGGGACCCCTTACGAGCAGTACTTC. This translates into CASSLTSGGTPYEQYF.

For the CDR3, the DNA is TGTGCCAGCAGAACCGGGACAGTGGACACCGGGGAGCTGTTTTTT. Translation gives CASRTGTVDTGELFF. This sequence joins TRBV6-5 and TRBJ2-2; 7 bases match TRBD1. The length of the CDR3 is 15 residues. Per the germline V gene, CDR1 is MNHEY and CDR2 is SVGAGI. The V gene end was trimmed by 6 bases and the J gene end by 3 bases; junction bases not matched to a gene: 7.

The gene calls are TRBV6-4 and TRBJ1-1; D may be TRBD1 (5 bases). Trimming stripped 5 bases from V and 1 base from J, with 8 bases between. The CDR3 totals 13 residues. The germline V gene has CDR1 MRHNA and CDR2 SNTAGT. CDR3 sequence (DNA): TGTGCCAGCAGTTCCGGGGGGAACACTGAAGCTTTCTTT. Protein sequence: CASSSGGNTEAFF.

The rearrangement uses TRBV3-1 (or the pseudogene TRBV3-2) and TRBJ1-5; D is perhaps TRBD1 (5 bases). CDR3 length: 19 amino acids. The germline CDR1 and CDR2 sequences are LGHDT and YNNKEL (reference sequence). With 4 bases removed from V and 1 base from J, the gap between germline ends came to 23 bases. This chain's CDR3 is CASSLPPGLIMKSNQPQHF. DNA of the CDR3: TGTGCCAGCAGCCTCCCCCCGGGACTTATTATGAAGAGCAATCAGCCCCAGCATTTT.

The table lists this clone with a count of one. V gene TRBV27 combines with J gene TRBJ1-1; 7 positions match TRBD1. V shed 4 bases, J shed 0 bases, and the junction held 5 bases outside the gene matches. The CDR3 is made up of 15 amino acids. CDR1 MNHEY and CDR2 SMNVEV come from the germline V gene (reference sequence). CDR3 sequence (DNA): TGTGCCAGCAGTTCCAGGGACAGCCTGAACACTGAAGCTTTCTTT. Translation: CASSSRDSLNTEAFF.

The rearrangement joins TRBV11-2 to TRBJ1-2, with D perhaps matching TRBD1 (6 bases). Trimming cost V 1 base and J 4 bases, with 13 bases left between them. CDR3 length: 15 amino acids. Germline CDR1 SGHAT, CDR2 FQNNGV. The DNA of the CDR3 is TGTGCCAGCAGCTTAGCTCAACAGGGTCGCTATGGCTACACCTTC. Protein sequence: CASSLAQQGRYGYTF. The complete variable domain, with remaining parts taken from reference TRBV11-2 and TRBJ1-2, reads EAGVAQSPRYKIIEKRQSVAFWCNPISGHATLYWYQQILGQGPKLLIQFQNNGVVDDSQLPKDRFSAERLKGVDSTLKIQPAKLEDSAVYLCASSLAQQGRYGYTFGSGTRLTVV.